This is a list of T cell receptor beta chains from one sample in a study of blood T cell repertoires in COVID-19. Sequenced by immunoSEQ multiplex PCR; TCRdb stores in-frame clones only, minus some. The table lists 380,000 or so clones, more than 80% of them singletons. Sequenced material: peripheral blood. Receptors were obtained from a man aged 35 to 55 with acute or convalescent COVID-19. The CDR3 runs from the conserved cysteine through the conserved F or W. The order of the fields is J gene, clone size, D gene, V gene, CDR3 protein, CDR3 DNA. The D gene is left open where the match is weak. Only part of the rows carry a size: once, few, many, or a class if the clone is expanded.

J: TRBJ1-2; size: NA; D: TRBD1; V: TRBV30; CDR3: CASTGGSYGYTF; DNA: TGTGCCTCCACAGGGGGCAGCTATGGCTACACCTTC
J: TRBJ2-1; size: NA; D: NA; V: TRBV11-3; CDR3: CASSLDPARGPYNEQFF; DNA: TGTGCCAGCAGCTTAGATCCCGCGCGGGGGCCTTACAATGAGCAGTTCTTC
J: TRBJ1-2; size: NA; D: NA; V: TRBV19; CDR3: CASSPRTALYGYTF; DNA: TGTGCCAGTAGTCCAAGGACAGCCCTCTATGGCTACACCTTC
J: TRBJ2-7; size: NA; D: TRBD1; V: TRBV5-1; CDR3: CASSRTGGSYEQYF; DNA: TGCGCCAGCAGCCGGACAGGGGGTTCGTACGAGCAGTACTTC
J: TRBJ2-2; size: NA; D: NA; V: TRBV9; CDR3: CASTPGAGELFF; DNA: TGTGCCAGCACACCGGGGGCCGGGGAGCTGTTTTTT
J: TRBJ1-2; size: once; D: NA; V: TRBV7-3; CDR3: CASALKVGDINNYGYTF; DNA: TGTGCCAGCGCCCTTAAGGTGGGGGACATCAATAACTATGGCTACACCTTC
J: TRBJ2-7; size: NA; D: TRBD2; V: TRBV2; CDR3: CASSESALAGGEQYF; DNA: TGTGCCAGCAGTGAAAGTGCACTAGCGGGAGGCGAGCAGTACTTC
J: TRBJ2-2; size: NA; D: NA; V: TRBV9; CDR3: CASSVEASTGELFF; DNA: TGTGCCAGCAGCGTAGAGGCTAGCACCGGGGAGCTGTTTTTT
J: TRBJ2-2; size: NA; D: TRBD1; V: TRBV25-1; CDR3: CASRPAGTGRTGELFF; DNA: TGTGCCAGCAGACCCGCCGGGACAGGGCGCACCGGGGAGCTGTTTTTT
J: TRBJ1-5; size: NA; D: NA; V: TRBV4-1; CDR3: CASSLGWRQPQHF; DNA: TGCGCCAGCAGCCTCGGATGGCGGCAGCCCCAGCATTTT
J: TRBJ1-1; size: NA; D: NA; V: TRBV11-2; CDR3: CASSLDAGGTEAFF; DNA: TGTGCCAGCAGCTTAGATGCGGGGGGGACTGAAGCTTTCTTT
J: TRBJ2-5; size: NA; D: TRBD2; V: TRBV9; CDR3: CASSVGGSGGETQYF; DNA: TGTGCCAGCAGCGTCGGCGGGAGTGGGGGAGAGACCCAGTACTTC
J: TRBJ1-2; size: NA; D: NA; V: TRBV28; CDR3: CASISGNYGYTF; DNA: TGTGCCAGCATATCGGGGAACTATGGCTACACCTTC
J: TRBJ1-6; size: NA; D: TRBD1; V: TRBV10-3; CDR3: CAISEGQGNNSPLHF; DNA: TGTGCCATCAGTGAAGGACAGGGGAATAATTCACCCCTCCACTTT
J: TRBJ2-2; size: once; D: NA; V: TRBV7-6; CDR3: CASSLSRTGELFF; DNA: TGTGCCAGCAGCTTATCGCGCACCGGGGAGCTGTTTTTT
J: TRBJ2-1; size: NA; D: TRBD2; V: TRBV7-2; CDR3: CASSPGLSGGLNEQFF; DNA: TGTGCCAGCAGCCCGGGACTAAGCGGGGGCCTCAATGAGCAGTTCTTC
J: TRBJ1-2; size: once; D: NA; V: TRBV6-6; CDR3: CAAQGGTNYGYTF; DNA: TGTGCCGCCCAGGGAGGGACCAACTATGGCTACACCTTC
J: TRBJ2-7; size: few; D: NA; V: TRBV5-1; CDR3: CASSLGAPYEQYF; DNA: TGCGCCAGCAGCTTGGGGGCACCCTACGAGCAGTACTTC
J: TRBJ1-3; size: NA; D: NA; V: TRBV9; CDR3: CASSPGQLLGNTIYF; DNA: TGTGCCAGCAGCCCCGGACAGCTTCTCGGAAACACCATATATTTT
J: TRBJ2-7; size: once; D: NA; V: TRBV19; CDR3: CASSLRQGLGEQYF; DNA: TGTGCCAGTAGTCTCCGGCAGGGTTTGGGCGAGCAGTACTTC
J: TRBJ2-7; size: NA; D: NA; V: TRBV27; CDR3: CASSWTASATEQYF; DNA: TGTGCCAGCAGTTGGACTGCTAGCGCGACAGAGCAGTACTTC
J: TRBJ2-5; size: NA; D: TRBD2; V: TRBV18; CDR3: CASSPPSAGGGETQYF; DNA: TGTGCCAGCTCACCCCCCAGTGCGGGGGGAGGGGAGACCCAGTACTTC
J: TRBJ1-1; size: NA; D: NA; V: TRBV28; CDR3: CASSLWSRANTEAFF; DNA: TGTGCCAGCAGTTTATGGAGCAGGGCGAACACTGAAGCTTTCTTT
J: TRBJ2-3; size: NA; D: NA; V: TRBV7-3; CDR3: CASSPGLSTDTQYF; DNA: TGTGCCAGCAGCCCGGGACTTAGCACAGATACGCAGTATTTT
J: TRBJ2-3; size: NA; D: TRBD2; V: TRBV7-2; CDR3: CASSPLGGGGTDTQYF; DNA: TGTGCCAGCAGCCCACTCGGCGGGGGGGGCACAGATACGCAGTATTTT
J: TRBJ2-7; size: NA; D: TRBD1; V: TRBV29-1; CDR3: CSVEPGQGYEQYF; DNA: TGCAGCGTTGAGCCGGGACAGGGTTACGAGCAGTACTTC
J: TRBJ2-6; size: NA; D: TRBD1; V: TRBV19; CDR3: CASINRGSGANVLTF; DNA: TGTGCCAGTATCAACAGGGGTTCTGGGGCCAACGTCCTGACTTTC
J: TRBJ2-6; size: many; D: NA; V: TRBV4-3; CDR3: CASSPSSGSGANVLTF; DNA: TGCGCCAGCAGCCCCTCATCGGGGTCTGGGGCCAACGTCCTGACTTTC
J: TRBJ1-5; size: NA; D: NA; V: TRBV30; CDR3: CAWSAALDQPQHF; DNA: TGTGCCTGGAGCGCGGCTTTGGATCAGCCCCAGCATTTT
J: TRBJ2-2; size: NA; D: TRBD1; V: TRBV29-1; CDR3: CSVESGQGAGELFF; DNA: TGCAGCGTTGAGTCGGGACAGGGGGCGGGGGAGCTGTTTTTT
J: TRBJ1-5; size: NA; D: NA; V: TRBV7-2; CDR3: CASSLRGQSNQPQHF; DNA: TGTGCCAGCAGCTTACGAGGACAGTCCAATCAGCCCCAGCATTTT
J: TRBJ2-4; size: NA; D: TRBD2; V: TRBV5-1; CDR3: CASSLGSPRSERGGPRAIQYF; DNA: TGCGCCAGCAGCTTGGGATCCCCCAGAAGCGAGCGGGGGGGTCCCCGGGCAATTCAGTACTTC
J: TRBJ1-2; size: NA; D: NA; V: TRBV2; CDR3: CASSARGAEDGYTF; DNA: TGTGCCAGCAGTGCCCGTGGAGCGGAAGATGGCTACACCTTC
J: TRBJ1-1; size: NA; D: NA; V: TRBV4-2; CDR3: CASSQGRVPAFF; DNA: TGTGCCAGCAGCCAAGGGAGGGTGCCAGCTTTCTTT
J: TRBJ1-2; size: NA; D: TRBD1; V: TRBV12-3/TRBV12-4; CDR3: CASSVMTGSGYTF; DNA: TGTGCCAGCAGTGTGATGACAGGGTCTGGCTACACCTTC
J: TRBJ2-7; size: once; D: NA; V: TRBV7-2; CDR3: CASSLALFTGVEQYF; DNA: TGTGCCAGCAGCTTAGCGTTGTTTACGGGGGTCGAGCAGTACTTC
J: TRBJ1-2; size: NA; D: NA; V: TRBV20-1; CDR3: CSAIEAVFGYTF; DNA: TGCAGTGCTATTGAGGCGGTGTTTGGCTACACCTTC
J: TRBJ1-4; size: NA; D: TRBD1; V: TRBV19; CDR3: CASSIGTGLTNEKLFF; DNA: TGTGCCAGTAGTATTGGGACAGGGTTAACTAATGAAAAACTGTTTTTT
J: TRBJ1-5; size: NA; D: NA; V: TRBV6-5; CDR3: CASSYSVGYNQPQHF; DNA: TGTGCCAGCAGTTACTCGGTCGGGTACAATCAGCCCCAGCATTTT
J: TRBJ1-5; size: NA; D: NA; V: TRBV21-1; CDR3: CASSKGARVRDQPQHF; DNA: TGTGCCAGCAGCAAAGGGGCCAGGGTAAGGGATCAGCCCCAGCATTTT
J: TRBJ2-1; size: NA; D: NA; V: TRBV5-1; CDR3: CASSPGDSRYNEQFF; DNA: TGCGCCAGCAGCCCGGGGGACAGTAGATACAATGAGCAGTTCTTC
J: TRBJ1-3; size: NA; D: TRBD1; V: TRBV28; CDR3: CASSNLGGAYGNTIYF; DNA: TGTGCCAGCAGCAACCTAGGGGGCGCGTACGGAAACACCATATATTTT
J: TRBJ2-3; size: NA; D: NA; V: TRBV6-5; CDR3: CASNAGGTDTQYF; DNA: TGTGCCAGCAACGCAGGCGGCACAGATACGCAGTATTTT
J: TRBJ1-4; size: NA; D: TRBD1; V: TRBV4-3; CDR3: CASSQDKGQGNEKLFF; DNA: TGCGCCAGCAGCCAAGATAAGGGACAGGGTAATGAAAAACTGTTTTTT
J: TRBJ1-5; size: once; D: NA; V: TRBV7-2; CDR3: CASSFKSTGYQPQHF; DNA: TGTGCCAGCAGCTTTAAGTCGACAGGCTATCAGCCCCAGCATTTT
J: TRBJ1-1; size: NA; D: NA; V: TRBV30; CDR3: CAWTAGVGTEAFF; DNA: TGTGCCTGGACTGCGGGGGTGGGCACTGAAGCTTTCTTT
J: TRBJ2-1; size: NA; D: TRBD2; V: TRBV9; CDR3: CASSLLAGAFDEQFF; DNA: TGTGCCAGCAGCCTTCTAGCGGGAGCGTTCGATGAGCAGTTCTTC
J: TRBJ2-5; size: NA; D: TRBD1; V: TRBV9; CDR3: CASSERQGGWETQYF; DNA: TGTGCCAGCAGCGAGAGACAGGGGGGTTGGGAGACCCAGTACTTC
J: TRBJ2-5; size: NA; D: TRBD2; V: TRBV11-3; CDR3: CASSLGGGSTETQYF; DNA: TGTGCCAGCAGCTTAGGGGGCGGGAGCACTGAGACCCAGTACTTC
J: TRBJ2-3; size: NA; D: TRBD2; V: TRBV20-1; CDR3: CSASSGRASDTQYF; DNA: TGCAGTGCAAGTAGCGGGAGGGCCTCAGATACGCAGTATTTT
J: TRBJ2-1; size: NA; D: TRBD2; V: TRBV30; CDR3: CAWTNGGSFYNEQFF; DNA: TGTGCCTGGACTAACGGGGGGAGTTTCTACAATGAGCAGTTCTTC
J: TRBJ1-1; size: NA; D: NA; V: TRBV5-1; CDR3: CASTHGGEQVNTEAFF; DNA: TGCGCCAGCACCCACGGAGGGGAGCAAGTGAACACTGAAGCTTTCTTT
J: TRBJ2-7; size: NA; D: TRBD2; V: TRBV7-9; CDR3: CASSLTSGGGEQYF; DNA: TGTGCCAGCAGCCTTACTAGCGGGGGAGGCGAGCAGTACTTC
J: TRBJ1-2; size: NA; D: NA; V: TRBV15; CDR3: CATSREGARTYGYTF; DNA: TGTGCCACCAGCAGAGAAGGGGCCAGAACCTATGGCTACACCTTC
J: TRBJ1-5; size: NA; D: NA; V: TRBV6-5; CDR3: CASRRGGQSNQPQHF; DNA: TGTGCCAGCAGGCGAGGCGGGCAGAGCAATCAGCCCCAGCATTTT
J: TRBJ1-1; size: NA; D: NA; V: TRBV18; CDR3: CASSPSQGVGTEAFF; DNA: TGTGCCAGCTCACCATCCCAAGGGGTGGGCACTGAAGCTTTCTTT
J: TRBJ1-2; size: NA; D: NA; V: TRBV5-5; CDR3: CASSWQGIYLNYGYTF; DNA: TGTGCCAGCAGCTGGCAGGGGATTTACCTTAACTATGGCTACACCTTC
J: TRBJ1-1; size: NA; D: TRBD1; V: TRBV3-1/TRBV3-2; CDR3: CASSSTGGGMNTEAFF; DNA: TGTGCCAGCAGCTCAACAGGGGGGGGTATGAACACTGAAGCTTTCTTT
J: TRBJ2-7; size: NA; D: NA; V: TRBV11-1; CDR3: CASSSQGGIPSYEQYF; DNA: TGTGCCAGCAGCTCGCAGGGTGGTATTCCCTCCTACGAGCAGTACTTC